One sample yielded the 18 T cell receptor beta chains listed below, sequenced in a study of shared clonotypes between healthy human individuals. The table came from immunoSEQ multiplex PCR; TCRdb's copy has only in-frame clones and leaves some out. The sample lists approximately 2.4 million clones; roughly 95% were seen once. The specimen sequenced was naive CD4+ T cells sorted from blood. Subset meaning: CD45RA+ positively selected. All receptors come from a man aged 18 to 29 in good health.

The J gene is TRBJ2-7, the V gene TRBV5-8; 9 nucleotides align to TRBD1. Germline V CDR1 and CDR2: SGHTS, YDEGEE. The ends lost 4 bases at V and 2 bases at J; junction bases unmatched: 10. The CDR3 spans 16 residues. CDR3 protein: CASSPGPGQGAYEQYF. CDR3 sequence (DNA): TGTGCCAGCAGCCCTGGTCCGGGACAGGGTGCCTACGAGCAGTACTTC.

Remarks on this clone: The junction does not match germline at one end; this may be a read error. The chain uses TRBV18 and TRBJ2-4, with a tentative D call TRBD1 (6 bases). Germline CDR1 and CDR2: KGHSH and LQKENI. The CDR3 runs to 13 residues. The CDR3 DNA reads TGTGCCAGCTCACCGGGATCTCCGACAGGAGAGGACTTC. The encoded protein is CASSPGSPTGEDF.

V gene TRBV7-9 combines with J gene TRBJ1-6, with 11 bases that match TRBD1. The length of the CDR3 is 16 residues. Looked up from germline, CDR1 is SEHNR and CDR2 is FQNEAQ (reference sequence). J lost 4 bases, V lost 6 bases, and 5 bases had no gene match. This CDR3 is CASSLDRGQYNSPLHF. The CDR3 region has the DNA TGTGCCAGCAGTTTGGACAGGGGGCAATATAATTCACCCCTCCACTTT.

V and J are TRBV7-6 and TRBJ2-5, with TRBD2 identical over 13 bases. The trim removed 0 bases at V and 7 bases at J, leaving 8 bases unmatched. The CDR3 loop spans 17 amino acids. CDR1 and CDR2 from the germline V gene are SGHVS and FNYEAQ. CDR3 DNA: TGTGCCAGCAGCTTAGCGACTAGCGGGAGGACTTGGGGGACCCAGTACTTC. Its translation is CASSLATSGRTWGTQYF.

This clone was counted a single time. The rearrangement uses TRBV19 and TRBJ2-7; the match to TRBD2 covers 12 bases. J lost 7 bases, V lost 11 bases, and 12 bases had no gene match. Per germline, CDR1 LNHDA and CDR2 SQIVND (reference sequence). This CDR3 comprises 14 residues. The CDR3 DNA reads as TGTGCCTGTCGACCTAGCGGGAGGGCCGGTGAGCAGTACTTC. Protein sequence: CACRPSGRAGEQYF.

CDR3 amino acids: CASSLEDRAEKLFF. In nucleotides, the CDR3 is TGCGCCAGCAGCTTGGAGGACAGGGCGGAAAAACTGTTTTTT. This chain links TRBV5-1 with TRBJ1-4, with TRBD1 identical over 8 bases. The CDR3 spans 14 residues. CDR1 is SGHRS and CDR2 is YFSETQ in the germline V gene. Unmatched junction bases numbered 3, after V lost 0 bases and J lost 8 bases.

The V and J genes are TRBV27 and TRBJ2-2, with 9 nucleotides matching TRBD2. The length of the CDR3 is 15 residues. Germline lookup yields CDR1 MNHEY and CDR2 SMNVEV (reference sequence). Trimming at V came to 8 bases and at J to 2 bases, leaving 6 bases not matched to a gene. CDR3 residues: CASGLAGVNTGELFF. As DNA, the CDR3 is TGTGCCAGCGGGTTAGCGGGAGTTAACACCGGGGAGCTGTTTTTT.

In this sample, this clone turned up once. V usage is TRBV19 and J usage is TRBJ1-2; the D gene is possibly TRBD1 (5 bases). Germline loops: CDR1 LNHDA, CDR2 SQIVND (reference sequence). Trimming removed 3 bases at V and 7 bases at J, with 6 bases between. There are 11 residues in the CDR3. The CDR3 bases are TGTGCCAGTAGTATGGGGCTTGGCTACACCTTC. Protein product: CASSMGLGYTF.

The chain has TRBV4-1 and TRBJ1-4, with a possible D match to TRBD1 (5 bases). Trimming took off 4 bases at V and 0 bases at J, with 9 bases between the two ends. Germline assignment: CDR1 MGHRA and CDR2 YSYEKL. The CDR3 is 15 residues long. The CDR3 DNA is TGCGCCAGCAGCCCCGGGGCAGCAACTAATGAAAAACTGTTTTTT. It encodes CASSPGAATNEKLFF.

The chain combines TRBV9 with TRBJ1-1; 8 positions agree with TRBD1. The CDR3 runs 17 residues. The germline gives CDR1 SGDLS, CDR2 YYNGEE. Germline trimming cut 0 bases from V and 0 bases from J; bases unmatched to any gene: 7. CDR3 sequence reads: CASSVAGTGLMNTEAFF. The CDR3 DNA sequence: TGTGCCAGCAGCGTAGCCGGGACAGGTCTCATGAACACTGAAGCTTTCTTT.

The chain joins TRBV28 to TRBJ2-7; D not resolved. V was cut by 4 bases and J by 4 bases, with 20 bases left in between. In germline, CDR1 is MDHEN, CDR2 SYDVKM. The CDR3 consists of 16 residues. CDR3 residues: CASSSTGWGKRYEQYF. As DNA, the CDR3 is TGTGCCAGCAGTTCCACGGGTTGGGGAAAGAGGTACGAGCAGTACTTC.

The chain couples TRBV6-5 to TRBJ2-5; 7 nucleotides match TRBD2. The length of the CDR3 is 15 residues. The trim removed 6 bases at V and 1 base at J, leaving 8 bases unmatched. The germline CDR1 and CDR2 sequences are MNHEY and SVGAGI. The CDR3 is CASSRGTKSQETQYF. The CDR3 coding sequence is TGTGCCAGCAGCCGCGGGACTAAAAGCCAAGAGACCCAGTACTTC.

This chain uses TRBV7-3 with TRBJ2-1; D unclear. V shed 8 bases and J shed 6 bases, with 14 bases lying between them. The germline V gene has CDR1 SGHTA and CDR2 FQGTGA. CDR3 length equals 13 residues. CDR3 DNA: TGTGCCAGCGGAAGCGAGGTGCCCAATGAGCAGTTCTTC. Protein sequence: CASGSEVPNEQFF. Variable domain in full (rest from reference TRBV7-3 and TRBJ2-1): GAGVSQTPSNKVTEKGKYVELRCDPISGHTALYWYRQSLGQGPEFLIYFQGTGAADDSGLPNDRFFAVRPEGSVSTLKIQRTERGDSAVYLCASGSEVPNEQFFGPGTRLTVL.

As DNA, the CDR3 is TGTGCCAGCAACCCGGGACAGGGGGTCAATGAGCAGTTCTTC. Translating gives CASNPGQGVNEQFF. The chain recombines TRBV11-2 with TRBJ2-1, with 11 bases aligning to TRBD1. Trimming at V came to 7 bases and at J to 6 bases, leaving 5 bases not matched to a gene. The CDR3 has 14 amino acids. Germline assignment: CDR1 SGHAT and CDR2 FQNNGV.

This clone showed up just a few times. The rearrangement joins TRBV9 to TRBJ1-6; the match to TRBD1 covers 7 bases. Germline CDR1 and CDR2: SGDLS and YYNGEE. The V and J ends lost 4 bases and 7 bases, in that order; junction bases with no gene match: 11. The CDR3 length is 16 residues. The CDR3 sequence: CASSPEGGFGNSPLHF. The DNA of the CDR3 is TGTGCCAGCAGCCCAGAAGGGGGCTTTGGCAATTCACCCCTCCACTTT.

The V and J genes are TRBV18 and TRBJ1-1; the match to TRBD1 covers 8 bases. Unmatched junction bases numbered 12, after V lost 3 bases and J lost 3 bases. The V gene's germline CDR1 is KGHSH and CDR2 LQKENI. CDR3 length equals 17 residues. As DNA, the CDR3 is TGTGCCAGCTCACCCACCCGACAGGGGAGGGGATACACTGAAGCTTTCTTT. Translation: CASSPTRQGRGYTEAFF.

The chain carries TRBV7-9 and TRBJ2-3; 8 nucleotides align to TRBD1. Germline V CDR1 and CDR2: SEHNR, FQNEAQ (reference sequence). After removal of 2 bases from V and 8 bases from J, the junction contained 15 bases not matched to a gene. CDR3 size: 17 residues. The CDR3 spells CASSLLAAGGYSVTQYF. The CDR3 coding sequence is TGTGCCAGCAGCTTACTAGCAGCAGGGGGCTACAGTGTTACGCAGTATTTT. The full variable domain, its missing parts supplied by reference TRBV7-9 and TRBJ2-3, is DTGVSQNPRHKITKRGQNVTFRCDPISEHNRLYWYRQTLGQGPEFLTYFQNEAQLEKSRLLSDRFSAERPKGSFSTLEIQRTEQGDSAMYLCASSLLAAGGYSVTQYFGPGTRLTVL.

The V call is TRBV5-5, the J call TRBJ1-5; 9 bases map to TRBD1. V shed 0 bases, J shed 7 bases, and the junction held 5 bases outside the gene matches. The germline gives CDR1 SGHKS, CDR2 YYEKEE (reference sequence). The CDR3 has 15 amino acids. The chain's CDR3 is CASSLEAGQGQPQHF. Here the CDR3 DNA reads TGTGCCAGCAGCTTGGAGGCGGGACAGGGCCAGCCCCAGCATTTT.